This T cell receptor (beta chain) emerged from a study of cytotoxic CD8 clonotypes in ibrutinib-treated CLL. Study details: Specimens for response were gathered following a median around a year of therapy, spanning 6 to 36.

Assay: immunoSEQ multiplex PCR; the TCRdb copy retains only in-frame clones and omits some. The data contain 250,000 to 350,000 clones, about 72% of them singletons. Regarding the study as a whole: Few clonotypes were public, and these shrank or held steady under treatment.

Note on this clone: Its antigen is as yet unknown.

Germline-derived CDR1 and CDR2 are SQVTM and ANQGSEA. The V gene lost 6 bases and the J gene lost 0 bases, with 12 bases spanning the gap. The CDR3 runs 13 residues. The V gene is TRBV29-1, the J gene TRBJ2-7; D may be TRBD1 or TRBD2 (6 bases each). The sequences come from PBMCs, collected at disease progression, from a patient treated with ibrutinib. The clonotype comes from a human donor with chronic lymphocytic leukemia. The DNA for the CDR3 is TGCAGCGTACTGCGGGACAACTCCTACGAGCAGTACTTC. Translation: CSVLRDNSYEQYF.